Below, 28 T cell receptor beta chains from the same sample are listed, as sequenced in a study of blood T cells in healthy people across ages. Then a second PCR, running roughly 7 to 11 cycles, was carried out with a sample-barcoded 5' primer and a J-beta primer mix. TCRdb recomputed calls from the 5' RACE reads with MiXCR, one row per CDR3 protein. The table records some 1.5 million distinct CDR3 sequences, roughly 27% of them present only once. Sequences were obtained from blood. These receptors were obtained from a woman aged 25 to 39 in good health.

For this clonotype: An end of the junction does not agree with germline; a read error may underlie this. This chain joins TRBV28 and TRBJ2-7; 8 bases line up with TRBD1. The CDR3 runs to 13 residues. Germline V gene lookup returns CDR1 MDHEN and CDR2 SYDVKM. The CDR3 sequence: CTSGLTGGYEQYF. As DNA, the CDR3 is TGTACCAGCGGACTAACAGGGGGCTACGAGCAGTACTTC.

The J gene is TRBJ2-1, the V gene TRBV5-1; D uncertain. This CDR3 contains 15 residues. Trimming took 0 bases from V and 5 from J, leaving 12 bases between them. Germline values: CDR1 SGHRS, CDR2 YFSETQ. The CDR3 nucleotides are TGCGCCAGCAGCTTGGAAGGCCCTCGGGACAATGAGCAGTTCTTC. The encoded protein is CASSLEGPRDNEQFF.

As regards this clonotype: A read error is likely, as this CDR3 ends without the conserved phenylalanine or tryptophan. The chain carries TRBV20-1 and TRBJ1-4; no clear D gene. Trimming cost V 1 base and J 8 bases, with 8 bases left between them. This CDR3 has 12 amino acids. CDR1 is DFQATT, CDR2 SNEGSKA, per germline (reference sequence). CDR3 nucleotides: TGCAGTGCTAGAGGGGTGGGGGAAAAACTGTTTTTG. Amino acids: CSARGVGEKLFL.

This clonotype has at least ten counts. The rearrangement uses TRBV7-2 and TRBJ2-5; D gene ambiguous. V was cut by 1 base and J by 8 bases, with 17 bases left in between. The CDR3 is 15 amino acids. Germline loops: CDR1 SGHTA, CDR2 FQGNSA. Here the CDR3 DNA reads TGTGCCAGCAGCTTAGGGGGTCTCGCGCCGGAAACCCAGTACTTC. It encodes CASSLGGLAPETQYF.

This chain joins TRBV6-5 and TRBJ2-7; 9 bases are a match to TRBD2. CDR1 is MNHEY and CDR2 is SVGAGI in the germline V gene. V lost 10 bases to trimming and J lost 0 bases; unmatched junction nucleotides: 7. This CDR3 has 14 amino acids. Here the CDR3 reads CATIPLAGSYEQYF. The DNA of the CDR3 is TGTGCCACCATCCCACTAGCGGGCTCCTACGAGCAGTACTTC.

The rearrangement joins TRBV25-1 to TRBJ2-3; 8 positions agree with TRBD2. The junction had 6 bases not matched to a gene; V was cut back by 6 bases and J by 4 bases. This CDR3 has 14 residues. Germline V lookup: CDR1 MGHDK, CDR2 SYGVNS. DNA of the CDR3: TGTGCCAGCAGGGATGCGGGAGGACCAGATACGCAGTATTTT. This codes for CASRDAGGPDTQYF. Combining the CDR3 with reference TRBV25-1 and TRBJ2-3 gives the whole variable domain EADIYQTPRYLVIGTGKKITLECSQTMGHDKMYWYQQDPGMELHLIHYSYGVNSTEKGDLSSESTVSRIRTEHFPLTLESARPSHTSQYLCASRDAGGPDTQYFGPGTRLTVL.

This clonotype has more than one count but fewer than ten. The rearrangement links TRBV2 to TRBJ2-5; TRBD2 matches at 13 bases. V shed 7 bases and J 0 bases; nucleotides not matched to a gene: 5. CDR3 length: 16 amino acids. In germline, CDR1 is SNHLY, CDR2 FYNNEI. The CDR3: CASKQGLAGDQETQYF. The CDR3, as DNA: TGTGCCAGCAAGCAAGGACTAGCGGGAGACCAAGAGACCCAGTACTTC.

This rearrangement joins TRBV4-3 to TRBJ1-1, with TRBD1 as a possible D gene (5 bases). CDR1 is LGHNA, CDR2 YSLEER, per germline. Trimming removed 1 base at V and 10 bases at J, with 13 bases between. The CDR3 runs to 13 residues. The CDR3 region is CASSQGEGLVAFF. In DNA form, the CDR3 reads TGCGCCAGCAGCCAAGGAGAGGGACTGGTAGCTTTCTTT.

This clonotype occurred many times. The chain is built from TRBV9 and TRBJ2-6; unclear D gene. CDR1 is SGDLS, CDR2 YYNGEE, per germline. The length of the CDR3 is 16 residues. The V gene lost 4 bases and the J gene lost 1 base, with 12 bases spanning the gap. The CDR3 DNA sequence: TGTGCCAGCAGCCTAGATGGGGTATCTGGGGCCAACGTCCTGACTTTC. As protein: CASSLDGVSGANVLTF.

This clonotype turned up a few times. The chain recombines TRBV7-2 with TRBJ2-6; D gene uncertain. Germline V gene sequence: CDR1 SGHTA, CDR2 FQGNSA. V was trimmed by 5 bases and J by 2 bases, leaving 10 bases between them. The CDR3 sequence is 15 residues long. Here the CDR3 reads CASSQSPAGANVLTF. CDR3 sequence (DNA): TGTGCCAGCAGCCAATCTCCCGCTGGGGCCAACGTCCTGACTTTC.

To note about this clonotype: The conserved closing phenylalanine or tryptophan is absent in this CDR3, likely reflecting a read error. The V gene is TRBV6-6, the J gene TRBJ2-5, with D tentatively TRBD1 or TRBD2 (5 bases each). The CDR3 spans 17 residues. Trimming took 2 bases from V and 2 from J, leaving 18 bases between them. CDR1 is MNHNY and CDR2 is SVGAGI in the germline V gene (reference sequence). CDR3 sequence: CASSYHGAIENQETQYC. The CDR3 region has the DNA TGTGCCAGCAGTTACCACGGGGCCATCGAGAATCAAGAGACCCAGTACTGC.

This clonotype was recorded many times. The chain employs TRBV5-1 and TRBJ2-4, with D possibly being TRBD2 (7 bases). Deletions cut 0 bases from V and 4 bases from J, with 11 bases between. CDR1 and CDR2 (germline): SGHRS, YFSETQ. CDR3 length: 15 amino acids. CDR3 residues: CASSLAQGGKNIQYF. CDR3 DNA sequence: TGCGCCAGCAGCTTGGCACAGGGAGGGAAAAACATTCAGTACTTC.

This clonotype was seen only a few times. The chain carries TRBV21-1 and TRBJ1-5; the table's D call TRBD1 went unverified against the DNA. TRBV21-1 is classified as a pseudogene. The CDR3 contains 17 residues. The CDR3 bases are TGTGCCAGCAGCAAAGCGCTCACGGGGCGGGGGGATCAGCCCCAGCATTTT. The encoded protein is CASSKALTGRGDQPQHF.

The rearrangement links TRBV20-1 to TRBJ1-1; D is unresolved. Trimming took off 0 bases at V and 1 base at J, with 9 bases between the two ends. The CDR3 covers 14 residues. Germline V gene sequence: CDR1 DFQATT, CDR2 SNEGSKA (reference sequence). CDR3 region: CSARDRARNTEAFF. The CDR3 DNA follows: TGCAGTGCTAGAGATAGGGCGAGGAACACTGAAGCTTTCTTT.

The V gene is TRBV5-4, the J gene TRBJ1-1; maybe TRBD1 (5 bases). Germline V gives CDR1 SGHNT, CDR2 YYREEE (reference sequence). This CDR3 has 13 amino acids. Trimming removed 3 bases at V and 10 bases at J, with 16 bases between. CDR3 bases: TGTGCCAGCAGCTGGCGCCCGGAGGGGAGAGCTTTCTTT. Translation gives CASSWRPEGRAFF.

The gene calls are TRBV9 and TRBJ2-1; TRBD2 aligns across 9 bases. The CDR3 is 16 amino acids. Trimming removed 4 bases from V and 9 bases from J; junction bases left unmatched: 14. Germline lookup yields CDR1 SGDLS and CDR2 YYNGEE. CDR3 residues: CASSLTGGGALGEQFF. The CDR3 region has the DNA TGTGCCAGCAGCCTCACTGGCGGGGGGGCCCTGGGTGAGCAGTTCTTC.

With respect to this clonotype: A clone one base away is much larger, so this may be a read error. The chain combines TRBV6-1 with TRBJ2-6; 10 positions match TRBD1. The germline V gene encodes CDR1 MNHNS and CDR2 SASEGT. This CDR3 is built from 16 residues. The CDR3 DNA reads TGTGCCAACAGTGGACAGGGGGGCTCTGGGGCCAACGTCCTGACTTTC. Translating it yields CANSGQGGSGANVLTF.

The chain has TRBV25-1 and TRBJ2-1, with 7 bases that match TRBD2. Unmatched junction bases numbered 7, after V lost 1 base and J lost 7 bases. Germline V gives CDR1 MGHDK, CDR2 SYGVNS. This CDR3 has 15 residues. Here the CDR3 DNA reads TGTGCCAGCAGTGAATCGACTAGCAGGAAGAATGAGCAGTTCTTC. This gives the protein CASSESTSRKNEQFF.

This clonotype was counted only a few times. CDR3 residues: CASSQGGSGVDTQYF. The DNA of the CDR3 is TGTGCCAGCAGCCAAGGCGGGAGTGGGGTAGATACGCAGTATTTT. The V gene is TRBV3-1, the J gene TRBJ2-3, with 7 bases fitting TRBD2. Germline CDR1 LGHDT, CDR2 YNNKEL (reference sequence). This CDR3 is 15 amino acids long. V dropped 1 base and J dropped 5; count of bases not matched to a gene: 6.

The CDR3 reads CASSLDVGTGKAFF. The CDR3 coding sequence is TGTGCCAGCAGCTTAGACGTGGGGACAGGGAAAGCTTTCTTT. This chain links TRBV7-2 with TRBJ1-1, with TRBD1 matching 9 bases. The CDR3 extends over 14 amino acids. Trimming removed 1 base from V and 9 bases from J; junction bases left unmatched: 6. Germline CDR1 is SGHTA and CDR2 is FQGNSA.

Note on this clonotype: The junction does not match germline at one end; this may be a read error. The J gene is TRBJ1-1, the V gene TRBV7-9, with 9 bases lining up with TRBD1. The CDR3 is 14 amino acids. CDR1 SEHNR and CDR2 FQNEAQ come from the germline V gene (reference sequence). CDR3 sequence reads: CASNEGQGSTEAFF. The CDR3 bases are TGCGCCAGCAATGAAGGACAGGGGTCCACTGAAGCTTTCTTT.

This clonotype has a handful of counts. The chain couples TRBV4-1 to TRBJ2-1, with D possibly being TRBD1 (5 bases). This CDR3 has 14 amino acids. The germline CDR1 and CDR2 sequences are MGHRA and YSYEKL. Trimming took 1 base from V and 8 from J, leaving 12 bases between them. The chain's CDR3 is CASSQVRDSHEQFF. CDR3 sequence (DNA): TGCGCCAGCAGCCAAGTCAGGGATTCGCATGAGCAGTTCTTC.

This clonotype turned up a few times. This rearrangement joins TRBV18 to TRBJ2-7; TRBD1 agrees at 7 bases. Germline CDR1 reads KGHSH; CDR2 reads LQKENI. There are 16 residues in the CDR3. The ends lost 3 bases at V and 7 bases at J; junction bases unmatched: 15. The CDR3 spells CASSPLGQATTWEQYF. In DNA, the CDR3 is TGTGCCAGCTCACCTCTCGGACAGGCTACTACGTGGGAGCAGTACTTC.

This clonotype occurred many times. V is TRBV7-3 and J is TRBJ2-3; no clear D. With 0 bases removed from V and 0 bases from J, the gap between germline ends came to 7 bases. CDR3 length: 15 residues. Germline V gives CDR1 SGHTA, CDR2 FQGTGA. The CDR3 bases are TGTGCCAGCAGCTTAACGAGTTCTAGCACAGATACGCAGTATTTT. This gives the protein CASSLTSSSTDTQYF.

There are a few counts of this clonotype. The chain couples TRBV7-9 to TRBJ2-7, with TRBD1 matching 7 bases. Germline V gene sequence: CDR1 SEHNR, CDR2 FQNEAQ (reference sequence). This CDR3 contains 13 residues. After removal of 6 bases from V and 6 bases from J, the junction contained 8 bases not matched to a gene. The CDR3 is CASRGTAPFEQYF. The CDR3 bases are TGTGCCAGCAGGGGGACAGCCCCTTTCGAGCAGTACTTC.

This clonotype appeared many times. This rearrangement joins TRBV7-9 to TRBJ2-1, with D possibly matching TRBD2 (5 bases). Germline lookup yields CDR1 SEHNR and CDR2 FQNEAQ (reference sequence). V was pared by 5 bases and J by 10 bases, with 9 bases between. The CDR3 contains 11 residues. The chain's CDR3 is CASSRTVEQFF. CDR3 DNA: TGTGCCAGCAGCCGGACTGTCGAGCAGTTCTTC.

This chain connects TRBV5-1 to TRBJ2-1; TRBD2 might be the D (5 bases). The germline CDR1 and CDR2 sequences are SGHRS and YFSETQ. This CDR3 spans 15 amino acids. V lost 2 bases and J 9 bases, leaving 18 bases between the germline ends. As DNA, the CDR3 is TGCGCCAGCAGCTTAGCGGTCCCCAGTCAGAGTGAGCAGTTCTTC. It is translated as CASSLAVPSQSEQFF.

This clonotype was counted at least ten times. The rearrangement joins TRBV12-3 or TRBV12-4 to TRBJ1-2; unclear D gene. The CDR3 contains 12 residues. V was trimmed by 6 bases and J by 8 bases, leaving 13 bases between them. This CDR3 is CASSPRGRGYTF. The DNA of the CDR3 is TGTGCCAGCAGCCCCCGAGGCAGGGGCTACACCTTC.